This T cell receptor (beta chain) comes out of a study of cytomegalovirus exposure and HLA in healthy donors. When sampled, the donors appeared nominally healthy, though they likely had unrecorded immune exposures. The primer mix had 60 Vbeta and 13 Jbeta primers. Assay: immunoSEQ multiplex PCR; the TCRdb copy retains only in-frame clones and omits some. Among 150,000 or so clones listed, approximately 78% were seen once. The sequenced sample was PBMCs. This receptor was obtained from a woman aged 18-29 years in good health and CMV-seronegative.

CDR3 nucleotide sequence: TGCGCCAGCAGCTTTTCGGCTAGCGCGAGCACAGATACGCAGTATTTT. It yields the protein CASSFSASASTDTQYF. The gene calls are TRBV5-1 and TRBJ2-3; possibly TRBD2 for D (6 bases). Trimming removed 2 bases at V and 0 bases at J, with 13 bases between. Germline loops: CDR1 SGHRS, CDR2 YFSETQ. The CDR3 has 16 amino acids.